The clone carrying this T cell receptor beta chain was observed a few times. Its antigen remains unknown. The sample belongs to a study of T-cell reconstitution after alpha-beta-depleted transplantation in children. Unique molecular identifiers tagged the TCRbeta library. Via MiXCR, TCRdb re-called the PCR reads, giving one row per CDR3 protein. This table has approximately 800,000 distinct CDR3 sequences, about 15% appearing once. Points from the study as a whole: Some patients' high day-60 TCRbeta diversity was attributed to recipient cells surviving conditioning. Newly produced T cells mostly accounted for T-cell counts and diversity one year post-transplant.

The germline V gene has CDR1 SGHRS and CDR2 YFSETQ. Trimming removed 3 bases at V and 3 bases at J, with 15 bases between. This CDR3 has 16 amino acids. The chain uses TRBV5-1 and TRBJ2-2, with D hard to call. The receptor was derived from a male patient aged 10-17 years who had a stem cell transplant for acute lymphoblastic leukemia, so the T cells may come from the graft donor. The source material was PBMCs, mostly from graft donor cells, sampled 360 days after TCRalphabeta/CD19-depleted stem cell transplant. CDR3 in amino acids: CASSSSLLVDTGELFF. DNA for the CDR3: TGCGCCAGCAGCTCATCGCTTCTGGTCGACACCGGGGAGCTGTTTTTT.